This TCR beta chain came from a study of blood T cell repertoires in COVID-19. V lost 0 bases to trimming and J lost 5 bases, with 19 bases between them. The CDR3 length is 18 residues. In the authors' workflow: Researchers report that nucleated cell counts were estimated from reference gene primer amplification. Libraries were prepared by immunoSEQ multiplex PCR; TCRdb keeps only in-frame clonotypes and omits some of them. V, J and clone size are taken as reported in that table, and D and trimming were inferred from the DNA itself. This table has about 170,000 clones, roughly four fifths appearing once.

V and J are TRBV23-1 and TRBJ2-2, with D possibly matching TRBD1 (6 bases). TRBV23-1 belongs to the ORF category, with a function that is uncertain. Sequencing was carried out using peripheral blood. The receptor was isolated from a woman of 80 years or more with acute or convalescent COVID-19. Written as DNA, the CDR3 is TGCGCCAGCAGTCAATCGGTACGTCAGGGGCTGGGAACCGGGGAGCTGTTTTTT. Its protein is CASSQSVRQGLGTGELFF.